The source of this T cell receptor beta chain is a study of blood T cell repertoires in COVID-19. In the study's own analysis: By means of reference gene primer amplification, nucleated cell counts were estimated. Profiled with immunoSEQ multiplex PCR; TCRdb holds only in-frame clones, not every one. V, J and clone size reflect that table, while D and trimming were determined from the DNA. The data hold 200,000 to 300,000 clones, with about 91% observed a single time. This clone was observed a single time. Unmatched junction bases numbered 5, after V lost 4 bases and J lost 7 bases. The CDR3 contains 15 residues. CDR1 is MGHRA and CDR2 is YSYEKL in the germline V gene.

V and J are TRBV4-1 and TRBJ2-1, with TRBD1 identical over 12 bases. This TCR was sampled from a middle-aged woman with acute COVID-19. Material: PBMCs or T cells enriched from blood (not recorded which). The CDR3 DNA is TGCGCCAGCAGCCCAGGGACAGGGGGCTGGAATGAGCAGTTCTTC. Its protein is CASSPGTGGWNEQFF.